Listed below are T cell receptor beta chains from one sample, sequenced in a study of T cells in tuberculosis. Assay: immunoSEQ multiplex PCR; the TCRdb copy retains only in-frame clones and omits some. This sample carries around 30,000 clones, around 90% of them seen once, and the ten largest clones take approximately 5.9%. Sequencing used PBMCs. These receptors all come from a donor aged 10 to 29 with latent tuberculosis or without tuberculosis infection. CDR3s include the opening cysteine and the closing phenylalanine or tryptophan. A D gene is named only where the DNA matches it firmly. Rows give clone size only sometimes, using once, few, many, or a class for an expanded clone.

>TRBV19|medium-sized|-|TRBJ1-2
TGTGCCAGTACGCTTGGCCGAAACTATGGCTACACCTTC
CASTLGRNYGYTF
>TRBV5-1|-|TRBD2|TRBJ2-5
TGCGCCAGCATGCGGCTAGCGGGGAGGAAAGGGGAGACCCAGTACTTC
CASMRLAGRKGETQYF
>TRBV19|-|TRBD2|TRBJ2-3
TGTGCCAGTACCATTAGCGGGGGATTCACAGATACGCAGTATTTT
CASTISGGFTDTQYF
>TRBV19|-|-|TRBJ1-5
TGTGCCAGTAGCCCGGGACGCCGGGGGAATCAGCCCCAGCATTTT
CASSPGRRGNQPQHF
>TRBV19|-|TRBD1|TRBJ1-5
TGTGCCAGTACCAAACAGGGGTTGATGGAGCCCCAGCATTTT
CASTKQGLMEPQHF
>TRBV28|-|-|TRBJ1-4
TGTGCCAGCAGTCGTCCAGGGGCAAAACTGTTTTTT
CASSRPGAKLFF
>TRBV6-5|-|-|TRBJ2-1
TGTGCCAGCAGGCGAACAGGGAATGAGCAGTTCTTC
CASRRTGNEQFF
>TRBV5-4|-|TRBD2|TRBJ2-2
TGTGCCAGCAGCAACCCGACTAGCTCCGGGGAGCTGTTTTTT
CASSNPTSSGELFF
>TRBV7-7|once|-|TRBJ2-7
TGTGCCAGCAGCCCCCCGGGCCCCGGGACTTCATCCTACGAGCAGTACTTC
CASSPPGPGTSSYEQYF
>TRBV7-8|-|-|TRBJ1-5
TGTGCCAGCAGCTTATACCAGGGTAATCAGCCCCAGCATTTT
CASSLYQGNQPQHF
>TRBV28|-|-|TRBJ1-6
TGTGCCAGCAGTTACGACAGTCGGGTATCACCCCTCCACTTT
CASSYDSRVSPLHF
>TRBV19|-|-|TRBJ1-5
TGTGCCAGTAGTATCCTAGGGACTTACCTTAGCAATCAGCCCCAGCATTTT
CASSILGTYLSNQPQHF
>TRBV6-5|-|TRBD2|TRBJ2-5
TGTGCCAGCAGACCGGGGGGGCGTGAGACCCAGTACTTC
CASRPGGRETQYF
>TRBV28|-|TRBD1|TRBJ1-2
TGTGCCAGCAGTCCTCGGGACAGGGGGGACTATGGCTACACCTTC
CASSPRDRGDYGYTF
>TRBV7-2|-|-|TRBJ2-1
TGTGCCAGCAGCTTAGTGGACAGCTCCTACAATGAGCAGTTCTTC
CASSLVDSSYNEQFF
>TRBV15|-|TRBD1|TRBJ1-1
TGTGCCACCAGCGCCTCGACAGGGCAAAACACTGAAGCTTTCTTT
CATSASTGQNTEAFF